What follows describes a single T cell receptor (beta chain). Its antigen is as yet unknown. The PCR contained 60 Vbeta and 13 Jbeta primers. The repertoire was sequenced with immunoSEQ multiplex PCR; TCRdb's copy has only in-frame clones and lacks some. The data contain under 200,000 clones, roughly nine tenths of them singletons. The data were obtained in a study of cytomegalovirus exposure and HLA in healthy donors. Whole-study results and caveats: In a later analysis, CMV-associated beta chains were mostly HLA-associated, it appeared. In vitro testing confirmed a few CMV-associated chains as specific for CMV antigens. DRB1 had the most TCR associations and HLA-C the fewest, a later analysis found, with rates varying by HLA locus. One later analysis reportedly identified an Asian-associated ancestry cluster that showed fewer N-insertions than the roughly 700-donor mean.

This CDR3 is 11 amino acids long. V shed 2 bases and J shed 6 bases, with 8 bases lying between them. Germline V gives CDR1 GTSNPN, CDR2 SVGIG (reference sequence). This sequence originates from a boy younger than 10 in good health and CMV-seronegative. Input material: PBMCs. V and J are TRBV30 and TRBJ2-7; D unclear. The chain's CDR3 is CAWSLPGEQYF. Written as DNA, the CDR3 is TGTGCCTGGAGTCTTCCCGGCGAGCAGTACTTC.